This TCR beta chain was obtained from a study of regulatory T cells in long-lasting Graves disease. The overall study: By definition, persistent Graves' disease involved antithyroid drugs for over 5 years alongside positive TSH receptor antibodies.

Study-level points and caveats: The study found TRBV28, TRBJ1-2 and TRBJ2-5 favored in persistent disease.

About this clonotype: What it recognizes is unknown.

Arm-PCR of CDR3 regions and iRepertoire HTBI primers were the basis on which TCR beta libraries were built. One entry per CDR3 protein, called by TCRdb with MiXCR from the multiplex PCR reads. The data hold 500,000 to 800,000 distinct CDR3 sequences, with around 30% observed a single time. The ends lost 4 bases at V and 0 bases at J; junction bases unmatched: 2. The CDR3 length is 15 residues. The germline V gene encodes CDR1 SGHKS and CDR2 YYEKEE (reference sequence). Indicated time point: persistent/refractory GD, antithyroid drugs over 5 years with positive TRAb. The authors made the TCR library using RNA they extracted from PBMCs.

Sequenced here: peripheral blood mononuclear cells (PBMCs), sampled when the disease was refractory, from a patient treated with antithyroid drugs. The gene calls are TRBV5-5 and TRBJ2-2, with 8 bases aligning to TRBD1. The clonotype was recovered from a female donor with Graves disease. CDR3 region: CASSGGQANTGELFF. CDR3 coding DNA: TGTGCCAGCAGCGGGGGACAGGCGAACACCGGGGAGCTGTTTTTT.